This T cell receptor (beta chain) was profiled in a study of shared clonotypes between healthy human individuals. Turning to the study itself: Donors were a couple of women and three men aged 18 to 49. Study findings and constraints: Depth of sequencing was expected to influence donor clonotype sharing.

CDR1 is KGHSH and CDR2 is LQKENI in the germline V gene. V lost 4 bases to trimming and J lost 3 bases; unmatched junction nucleotides: 9. The CDR3 runs to 15 residues. Points on this clone: Its target is not known.

Participating donors were healthy, HIV-negative adults free of recent acute infections or vaccinations. Genomic DNA per cell subset filled all wells of several immunoSEQ plates. The assay was immunoSEQ multiplex PCR, and TCRdb's table has in-frame clones only and misses some. Among a few million clones listed, approximately 95% were seen once. Sequencing was done on a sample of naive CD4+ T cells from PBMCs. Subset here: CD45RA+ positively selected. The chain has TRBV18 and TRBJ2-7, with 7 bases that match TRBD2. The receptor was derived from a man aged 18 to 29 in good health. Some clones in this sample may be carry-over from other donors' samples. Written as DNA, the CDR3 is TGTGCCAGCTCACTAAGGACTAGAAGTATCTACGAGCAGTACTTC. It encodes CASSLRTRSIYEQYF.